This T cell receptor (beta chain) was recovered during a study of metastatic and nonmetastatic thyroid tumors. The table lists this clone with a few counts. From the PCR reads, TCRdb re-called clones with MiXCR. Of roughly 8,000 clones listed, roughly 25% were seen once; the top ten hold around a quarter. The length of the CDR3 is 13 residues. The germline V gene encodes CDR1 MNHNS and CDR2 SASEGT. V lost 6 bases and J 3 bases, leaving 11 bases between the germline ends. Among the patients, none had received any treatment before thyroid surgery. The chain employs TRBV6-1 and TRBJ1-2; unclear D gene. Material for sequencing was tumor tissue. This TCR derives from a female donor with papillary thyroid cancer or a benign thyroid nodule (not recorded which). Some clones in this sample may be carry-over from other donors' samples. In DNA form, the CDR3 reads TGTGCCAGCAGATTGTCAGGCTACTATGGCTACACCTTC. This gives the protein CASRLSGYYGYTF.